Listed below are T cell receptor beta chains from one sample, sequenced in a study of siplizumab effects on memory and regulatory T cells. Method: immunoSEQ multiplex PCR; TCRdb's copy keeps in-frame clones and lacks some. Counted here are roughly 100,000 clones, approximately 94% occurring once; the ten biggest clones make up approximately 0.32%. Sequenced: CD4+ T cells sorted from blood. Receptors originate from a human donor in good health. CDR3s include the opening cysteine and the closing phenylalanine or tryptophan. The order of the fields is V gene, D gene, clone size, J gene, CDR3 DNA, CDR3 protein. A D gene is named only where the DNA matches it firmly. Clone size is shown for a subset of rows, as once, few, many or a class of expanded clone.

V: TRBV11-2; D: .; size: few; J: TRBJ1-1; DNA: TGTGCCAGCATGGAGAGATTGGACACTGAAGCTTTCTTT; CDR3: CASMERLDTEAFF
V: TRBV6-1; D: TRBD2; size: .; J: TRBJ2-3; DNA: TGTGCCAGCACCTTGCTAGCGGGGGTGGGAGATACGCAGTATTTT; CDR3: CASTLLAGVGDTQYF
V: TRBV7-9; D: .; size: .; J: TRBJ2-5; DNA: TGTGCCAGCAGCTTAGTATGGCAAGAGACCCAGTACTTC; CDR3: CASSLVWQETQYF
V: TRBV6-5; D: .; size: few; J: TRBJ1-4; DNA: TGTGCCAGCTCCCGCGAGCTTACGGGGAATGAAAAACTGTTTTTT; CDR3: CASSRELTGNEKLFF
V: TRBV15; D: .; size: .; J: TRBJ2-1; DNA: TGTGCCACCAGCAGACCGGTGTACAATGAGCAGTTCTTC; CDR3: CATSRPVYNEQFF
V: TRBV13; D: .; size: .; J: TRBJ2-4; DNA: TGTGCCAGCAGCGATGGGACCTATCGGGCCAAAAACATTCAGTACTTC; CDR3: CASSDGTYRAKNIQYF
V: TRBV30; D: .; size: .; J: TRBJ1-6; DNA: TGTGCCTGGAGCCCCCGGGGGGTCTCACCCCTCCACTTT; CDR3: CAWSPRGVSPLHF
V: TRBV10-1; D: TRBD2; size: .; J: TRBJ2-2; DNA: TGCGCCAGCAGCGCCCCTAAGGGGACTATCTGGGAGCTGTTTTTT; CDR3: CASSAPKGTIWELFF
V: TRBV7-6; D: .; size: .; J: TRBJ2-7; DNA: TGTGCCAGCAGCCGCCGGGACTTTTCTCTTTCCTACGAGCAGTACTTC; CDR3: CASSRRDFSLSYEQYF
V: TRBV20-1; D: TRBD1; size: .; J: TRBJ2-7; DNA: TGCAGGGCACAGGGGAATGTCGAGCAGTACTTC; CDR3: CRAQGNVEQYF
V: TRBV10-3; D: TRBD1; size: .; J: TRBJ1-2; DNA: TGTGCCATCAGTGACCCGGGACAGGGTATGAGGTCCTATGGCTACACCTTC; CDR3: CAISDPGQGMRSYGYTF
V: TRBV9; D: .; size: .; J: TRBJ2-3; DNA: TGTGCCAGCAGCGTAGGTGTCCCTATCACAGATACGCAGTATTTT; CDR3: CASSVGVPITDTQYF
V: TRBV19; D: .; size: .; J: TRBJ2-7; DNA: TGTGCCAGTAGTACGCTAGCCGGCTACGAGCAGTACTTC; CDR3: CASSTLAGYEQYF
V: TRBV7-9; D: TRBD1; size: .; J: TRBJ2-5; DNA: TGTGCCAGCAGCTTGGACAGGGGTATCCAAGAGACCCAGTACTTC; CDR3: CASSLDRGIQETQYF
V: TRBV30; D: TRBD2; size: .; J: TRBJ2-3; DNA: TGTGCCTGGAACCCCAGGCGGGGGGCAGATACGCAGTATTTT; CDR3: CAWNPRRGADTQYF
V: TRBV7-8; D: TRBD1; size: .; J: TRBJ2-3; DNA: TGTGCCAGCAGCCGGGACAGGGTTTACACAGATACGCAGTATTTT; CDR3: CASSRDRVYTDTQYF
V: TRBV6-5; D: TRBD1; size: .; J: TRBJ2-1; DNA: TGTGCCAGCAGTCGTACAGGGGGCTCCTACAATGAGCAGTTCTTC; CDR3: CASSRTGGSYNEQFF